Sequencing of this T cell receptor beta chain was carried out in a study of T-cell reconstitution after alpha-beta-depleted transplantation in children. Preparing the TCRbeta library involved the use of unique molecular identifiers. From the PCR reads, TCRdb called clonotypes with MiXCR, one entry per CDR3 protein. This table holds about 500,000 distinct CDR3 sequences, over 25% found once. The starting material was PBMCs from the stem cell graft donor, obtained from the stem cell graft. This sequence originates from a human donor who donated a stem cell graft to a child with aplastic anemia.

CDR3 nucleotides: TGCAGCCTCCTTAGCGGAAGCTCCTACAATGAGCAGTTCTTC. Protein product: CSLLSGSSYNEQFF. The chain is built from TRBV29-1 and TRBJ2-1, with D perhaps TRBD2 (6 bases). CDR1 is SQVTM and CDR2 is ANQGSEA in the germline V gene. The CDR3 length is 14 residues. The V end lost 8 bases, the J end lost 0 bases, and 14 bases lay between the germline ends.